Presented here are 11 T cell receptor beta chains from one specimen sequenced in a study of OX40 agonist ivuxolimab in advanced cancers. Assay used: immunoSEQ multiplex PCR; TCRdb lists only in-frame clones, some missing. In the table there are some 60,000 clones, 65% to 85% of which are singletons. The sample here was CD4+ or CD8+ T cells sorted from blood, taken in a trial of the OX40 agonist ivuxolimab. Every receptor here comes from an adult with an advanced solid tumor such as melanoma, head and neck, liver or kidney cancer.

V and J are TRBV19 and TRBJ1-2; D gene uncertain. The CDR3 is 15 residues long. Germline V CDR1 and CDR2: LNHDA, SQIVND (reference sequence). V lost 3 bases and J 4 bases, leaving 15 bases between the germline ends. CDR3 region: CASSISSAGTYGYTF. In nucleotides, the CDR3 is TGTGCCAGTAGTATTAGCTCAGCAGGTACCTATGGCTACACCTTC.

The rearrangement joins TRBV10-3 to TRBJ2-6; D possibly uses TRBD1 or TRBD2 (5 bases each). V lost 0 bases and J lost 4, with 16 bases in between. The germline gives CDR1 ENHRY, CDR2 SYGVKD. The CDR3 covers 18 residues. CDR3 in amino acids: CAISESGPGAVGANVLTF. DNA for the CDR3: TGTGCCATCAGTGAGTCCGGCCCCGGGGCGGTGGGGGCCAACGTCCTGACTTTC.

The chain carries TRBV7-2 and TRBJ2-7, with TRBD2 as a possible D gene (5 bases). The CDR3 runs to 17 residues. Germline CDR1 reads SGHTA; CDR2 reads FQGNSA. The V and J ends lost 2 bases and 3 bases respectively, with 20 bases between them. CDR3 loop: CASSLLSSSGYIYEQYF. For the CDR3, the DNA is TGTGCCAGCAGCTTACTCTCTAGCTCCGGGTATATCTACGAGCAGTACTTC.

The chain has TRBV5-1 and TRBJ2-1; 9 bases match TRBD2. Germline assignment: CDR1 SGHRS and CDR2 YFSETQ. CDR3 length: 14 residues. V was pared by 6 bases and J by 4 bases, with 5 bases of the junction left unmatched. CDR3 sequence: CASNGGRVYNEQFF. Here the CDR3 DNA reads TGCGCCAGCAACGGCGGGAGGGTTTACAATGAGCAGTTCTTC. The variable domain in full, completed from reference TRBV5-1 and TRBJ2-1, reads KAGVTQTPRYLIKTRGQQVTLSCSPISGHRSVSWYQQTPGQGLQFLFEYFSETQRNKGNFPGRFSGRQFSNSRSEMNVSTLELGDSALYLCASNGGRVYNEQFFGPGTRLTVL.

V and J are TRBV9 and TRBJ2-6; the match to TRBD1 covers 7 bases. CDR1 SGDLS and CDR2 YYNGEE come from the germline V gene. The junction had 3 bases not matched to a gene; V was cut back by 0 bases and J by 0 bases. The CDR3 length is 17 residues. In nucleotides, the CDR3 is TGTGCCAGCAGCGTAGGGGGGACAGACTCTGGGGCCAACGTCCTGACTTTC. It codes for CASSVGGTDSGANVLTF.

The V and J genes are TRBV6-5 and TRBJ1-5; D is unclear. Trimming removed 0 bases from V and 9 bases from J, with 18 bases in between. Germline CDR1 and CDR2: MNHEY and SVGAGI. CDR3 length: 16 amino acids. CDR3 residues: CASSYSSGYGRGPQHF. The CDR3 DNA reads as TGTGCCAGCAGTTACTCATCCGGGTACGGTAGAGGGCCCCAGCATTTT.

The chain has TRBV28 and TRBJ2-1; 16 nucleotides agree with TRBD2. V gave up 4 bases and J gave up 8 bases; unmatched junction bases: 8. Germline CDR1 reads MDHEN; CDR2 reads SYDVKM. This CDR3 has 17 residues. CDR3 DNA sequence: TGTGCCAGCAGTTGGGGACTAGCGGGAGGGCCAGTGGATGAGCAGTTCTTC. Encoded protein: CASSWGLAGGPVDEQFF.

The rearrangement links TRBV5-4 to TRBJ2-7, with D perhaps TRBD1 or TRBD2 (5 bases each). The CDR3 contains 13 residues. Per germline, CDR1 SGHNT and CDR2 YYREEE (reference sequence). Trimming removed 4 bases from V and 7 bases from J, with 15 bases in between. This CDR3 is CASSPGRYGEQYF. In DNA, the CDR3 is TGTGCCAGCAGCCCGGGGCGTTATGGGGAGCAGTACTTC. Full variable domain (missing parts from reference TRBV5-4 and TRBJ2-7): ETGVTQSPTHLIKTRGQQVTLRCSSQSGHNTVSWYQQALGQGPQFIFQYYREEENGRGNFPPRFSGLQFPNYSSELNVNALELDDSALYLCASSPGRYGEQYFGPGTRLTVT.

This clone was picked up a small number of times. The rearrangement joins TRBV2 to TRBJ2-7, with 10 bases lining up with TRBD1. From germline, CDR1 is SNHLY and CDR2 FYNNEI. The CDR3 extends over 14 amino acids. With V trimmed by 4 bases and J by 6 bases, 6 bases remained unmatched. The DNA for the CDR3 is TGTGCCAGCAGTGGGCCCGGGACAGGGGTCGAGCAGTACTTC. This encodes CASSGPGTGVEQYF.

The V gene is TRBV6-1, the J gene TRBJ1-2, with a possible D match to TRBD1 (5 bases). The germline CDR1 and CDR2 sequences are MNHNS and SASEGT. V shed 6 bases and J shed 2 bases, with 10 bases lying between them. This CDR3 has 13 amino acids. CDR3 residues: CASRMDKNYGYTF. The CDR3 bases are TGTGCCAGCAGGATGGACAAGAACTATGGCTACACCTTC.

The chain joins TRBV7-3 to TRBJ2-1, with 7 bases lining up with TRBD2. V shed 5 bases, J shed 6 bases, and the junction held 10 bases outside the gene matches. Germline V gene sequence: CDR1 SGHTA, CDR2 FQGTGA. This CDR3 region has 15 residues. CDR3 in amino acids: CASSPQAGAFNEQFF. The CDR3 bases are TGTGCCAGCAGCCCCCAGGCGGGAGCCTTCAATGAGCAGTTCTTC.